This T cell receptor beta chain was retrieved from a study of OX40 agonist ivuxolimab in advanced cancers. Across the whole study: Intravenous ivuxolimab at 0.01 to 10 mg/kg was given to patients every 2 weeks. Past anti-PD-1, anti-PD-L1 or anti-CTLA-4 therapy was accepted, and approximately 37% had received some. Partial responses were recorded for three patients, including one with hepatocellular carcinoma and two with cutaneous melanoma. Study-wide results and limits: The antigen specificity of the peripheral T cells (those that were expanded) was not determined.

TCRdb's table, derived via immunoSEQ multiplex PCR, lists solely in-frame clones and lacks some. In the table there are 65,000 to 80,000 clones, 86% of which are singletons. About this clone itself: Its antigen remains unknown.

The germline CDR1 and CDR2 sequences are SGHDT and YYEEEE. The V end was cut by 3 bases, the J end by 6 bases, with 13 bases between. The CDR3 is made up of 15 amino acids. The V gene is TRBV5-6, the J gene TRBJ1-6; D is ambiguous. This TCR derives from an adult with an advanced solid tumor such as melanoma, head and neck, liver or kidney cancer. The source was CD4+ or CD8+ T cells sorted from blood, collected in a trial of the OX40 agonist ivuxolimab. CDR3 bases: TGTGCCAGCAGCTCCAGCGACGGTTTTAATTCACCCCTCCACTTT. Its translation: CASSSSDGFNSPLHF.